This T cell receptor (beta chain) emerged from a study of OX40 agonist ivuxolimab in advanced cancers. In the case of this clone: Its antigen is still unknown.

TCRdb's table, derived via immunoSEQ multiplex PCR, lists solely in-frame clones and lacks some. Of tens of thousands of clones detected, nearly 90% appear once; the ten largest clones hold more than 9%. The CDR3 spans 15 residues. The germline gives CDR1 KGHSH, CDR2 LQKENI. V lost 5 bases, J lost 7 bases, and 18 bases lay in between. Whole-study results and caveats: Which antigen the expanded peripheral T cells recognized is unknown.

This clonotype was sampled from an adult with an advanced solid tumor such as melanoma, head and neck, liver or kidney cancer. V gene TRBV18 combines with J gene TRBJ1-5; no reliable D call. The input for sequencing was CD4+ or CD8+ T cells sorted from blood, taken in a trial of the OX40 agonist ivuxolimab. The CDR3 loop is CASSALDRLGQPQHF. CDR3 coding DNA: TGTGCCAGCTCAGCACTTGATAGGCTCGGGCAGCCCCAGCATTTT.